These 19 T cell receptor beta chains share one sample of origin, sequenced in a study of metastatic and nonmetastatic thyroid tumors. No patient had received any treatment before thyroid surgery. With MiXCR, TCRdb reprocessed the PCR reads. The sample has some 20,000 clones, 21% seen once. The sequenced sample consisted of tumor tissue. The receptors derive from a female donor with papillary thyroid cancer or a benign thyroid nodule (not recorded which). Some clones in this sample may be carry-over from other donors' samples.

This clone was detected many times. This chain uses TRBV27 with TRBJ2-7, with D perhaps assigned TRBD1 or TRBD2 (5 bases each). V was shortened by 5 bases and J by 2 bases, with 16 bases between the two germline ends. The CDR3 runs 15 residues. In germline, CDR1 is MNHEY, CDR2 SMNVEV (reference sequence). The CDR3 loop is CASSTGTTTPYEQYF. CDR3 bases: TGTGCCAGCAGTACTGGGACCACAACCCCCTACGAGCAGTACTTC.

This sequence joins TRBV20-1 and TRBJ1-5; no firm D call. The germline V gene has CDR1 DFQATT and CDR2 SNEGSKA (reference sequence). The V gene lost 6 bases and the J gene lost 3 bases, with 12 bases spanning the gap. This CDR3 is built from 13 residues. CDR3 residues: CSASQVYNQPQHF. The CDR3 nucleotides read TGCAGTGCCAGCCAGGTTTACAATCAGCCCCAGCATTTT.

In its sample, this clone was seen many times. CDR3 DNA sequence: TGTGCCAGCAGTGTCAGGGGCGGGGAGCTGTTTTTT. Its protein is CASSVRGGELFF. The chain couples TRBV6-1 to TRBJ2-2; tentative D call: TRBD1 (6 bases). The V and J ends lost 4 bases and 7 bases respectively, with 7 bases between them. CDR3 length: 12 amino acids. The germline V gene encodes CDR1 MNHNS and CDR2 SASEGT.

Within the sample, this clone is medium-sized (0.01 to 0.1%). The chain combines TRBV28 with TRBJ1-1; D gene uncertain. The CDR3 spans 14 residues. In germline, CDR1 is MDHEN, CDR2 SYDVKM. V was clipped by 5 bases and J by 5 bases, with 15 bases between them. The CDR3 DNA reads TGTGCCAGCAGTCGGGCGAGAGCGGTTACTGAAGCTTTCTTT. It specifies CASSRARAVTEAFF.

This clone was seen a few times. This sequence joins TRBV6-1 and TRBJ1-2, with 7 nucleotides matching TRBD1. The CDR3 has 15 amino acids. Trimming at V came to 5 bases and at J to 7 bases, leaving 13 bases not matched to a gene. CDR1 is MNHNS and CDR2 is SASEGT in the germline V gene. The DNA for the CDR3 is TGTGCCAGCAGTCCCGGCCCTGGACAGGTTGGTGGCTACACCTTC. It codes for CASSPGPGQVGGYTF.

This clone appeared a few times. Sequence at one end of the junction differs from germline and may be a read error. The CDR3, as DNA: TGTGCCAGCATTTTTTCCACAGGGGTTGGCTACATCTTC. Translation gives CASIFSTGVGYIF. The chain uses TRBV28 and TRBJ1-2, with 7 bases lining up with TRBD1. Per germline, CDR1 MDHEN and CDR2 SYDVKM. The CDR3 runs to 13 residues.

V is TRBV7-8 and J is TRBJ1-5, with 9 bases aligning to TRBD1. The CDR3 length is 17 residues. Losses at the gene ends were 5 bases for V and 4 bases for J; bases not matched to a gene: 12. CDR1 is SGHVS and CDR2 is FQNEAQ in the germline V gene. The CDR3 sequence: CASSAKPRDRVNQPQHF. The CDR3 coding sequence is TGTGCCAGCAGCGCAAAACCACGGGACAGGGTTAATCAGCCCCAGCATTTT. Full variable domain (remainder filled in from reference TRBV7-8 and TRBJ1-5): GAGVSQSPRYKVAKRGQDVALRCDPISGHVSLFWYQQALGQGPEFLTYFQNEAQLDKSGLPSDRFFAERPEGSVSTLKIQRTQQEDSAVYLCASSAKPRDRVNQPQHFGDGTRLSIL.

The table lists this clone with many counts. The V call is TRBV5-1, the J call TRBJ1-1; no clear D gene. Trimming removed 2 bases from V and 2 bases from J, with 10 bases in between. The CDR3 has 14 residues. Germline-derived CDR1 and CDR2 are SGHRS and YFSETQ. The CDR3 region is CASSFYISNTEAFF. Here the CDR3 DNA reads TGCGCCAGCAGCTTTTACATTTCAAACACTGAAGCTTTCTTT.

This rearrangement joins TRBV20-1 to TRBJ1-6, with a weak D call TRBD1 (5 bases). Trimming took off 0 bases at V and 4 bases at J, with 16 bases between the two ends. Germline values: CDR1 DFQATT, CDR2 SNEGSKA (reference sequence). The CDR3 runs to 17 residues. The DNA for the CDR3 is TGCAGTGCTAGAGATGAGGGCGGGTCAGGGTATAATTCACCCCTCCACTTT. Translated, it gives CSARDEGGSGYNSPLHF.

This clone showed up many times. The chain couples TRBV28 to TRBJ2-5, with TRBD2 as a possible D gene (7 bases). CDR1 and CDR2 (germline): MDHEN, SYDVKM. The CDR3 is made up of 14 amino acids. V lost 6 bases and J lost 5, with 16 bases in between. As DNA, the CDR3 is TGTGCCAGCAGGGGGGCGGGAGAGGCGGAGACCCAGTACTTC. Its translation: CASRGAGEAETQYF.

This clone appeared a few times. The rearrangement uses TRBV6-1 and TRBJ1-3; possibly TRBD1 for D (5 bases). In germline, CDR1 is MNHNS, CDR2 SASEGT. V lost 7 bases and J 2 bases, leaving 15 bases between the germline ends. The CDR3 is made up of 15 amino acids. The CDR3 here is CASTRDPEAGNTIYF. The CDR3 region has the DNA TGTGCCAGCACCCGGGACCCTGAAGCTGGAAACACCATATATTTT.

This clone was detected ten times or more. A much larger clone is a single base away; this may be a read error. This chain connects TRBV11-2 to TRBJ2-7; a possible D gene is TRBD2 (6 bases). The CDR3 has 17 amino acids. Trimming cost V 1 base and J 4 bases, with 20 bases left between them. From germline, CDR1 is SGHAT and CDR2 FQNNGV. CDR3 nucleotides: TGTGCCAGCAGCTTAGGGTCCGGGACTTCGGAGGGATACGAGCAGTACTTC. This codes for CASSLGSGTSEGYEQYF.

Regarding this clone: The junction departs from the called germline gene at one end, perhaps through a read error. This chain links TRBV5-1 with TRBJ1-2; a weak D match, TRBD1 (6 bases). This CDR3 region has 13 residues. Per the germline V gene, CDR1 is SGHRS and CDR2 is YFSETQ. The CDR3 is CTSSIGQPYGYTF. The CDR3 coding sequence is TGCACCAGCAGCATCGGACAGCCCTATGGCTACACCTTT.

The rearrangement uses TRBV11-1 and TRBJ1-4; no firm D call. The CDR3 has 18 amino acids. Germline CDR1 is SGHAT and CDR2 is FQDESV (reference sequence). Trimming took 1 base from V and 8 from J, leaving 23 bases between them. CDR3 DNA: TGTGCCAGCAGCTTAGGTGGCAGTCTACGGCTACCCGGCGAAAAACTGTTTTTT. Encoded protein: CASSLGGSLRLPGEKLFF.

The rearrangement uses TRBV28 and TRBJ1-5, with D tentatively TRBD1 (6 bases). The germline gives CDR1 MDHEN, CDR2 SYDVKM. The CDR3 length is 14 residues. V gave up 2 bases and J gave up 6 bases, with 11 bases separating them. The CDR3 loop reads CASSLVDSRQPQHF. For the CDR3, the DNA is TGTGCCAGCAGTTTAGTGGACAGCCGTCAGCCCCAGCATTTT.

This clone was observed many times. This CDR3 is CASSQGGYEQFF. The CDR3, as DNA: TGTGCCAGCAGCCAAGGGGGATATGAGCAGTTCTTC. The V call is TRBV3-1, the J call TRBJ2-1; D is undetermined. This CDR3 has 12 residues. Germline CDR1 is LGHDT and CDR2 is YNNKEL (reference sequence). V lost 1 base and J 8 bases, leaving 6 bases between the germline ends.

This clone was found many times. This may be a read error: a much more frequent sequence differs by one nucleotide. The V and J genes are TRBV30 and TRBJ2-7, with TRBD2 as a possible D gene (5 bases). Between the trimmed V and J ends, which lost 3 bases and 5 bases, there was a span of 14 bases. Per germline, CDR1 GTSNPN and CDR2 SVGIG (reference sequence). The CDR3 runs 13 residues. CDR3 coding DNA: TGTGCCTGGAGCCGTTTGGGAGACGACGAGCAGTACTTC. The encoded protein is CAWSRLGDDEQYF.

The chain employs TRBV11-2 and TRBJ1-5; 11 positions agree with TRBD1. This CDR3 has 16 residues. Germline V gene data show CDR1 as SGHAT and CDR2 as FQNNGV. Trimming took 5 bases from V and 2 from J; bases not matched to a gene: 5. The CDR3 protein is CASSPGQGGGNQPQHF. As DNA, the CDR3 is TGTGCCAGCAGCCCGGGACAGGGGGGGGGCAATCAGCCCCAGCATTTT.

This clone was seen ten or more times. The chain employs TRBV20-1 and TRBJ2-2; 13 nucleotides line up with TRBD2. Germline values: CDR1 DFQATT, CDR2 SNEGSKA (reference sequence). The V segment lost 6 bases and the J segment 4 bases; nucleotides outside the gene matches: 8. The CDR3 runs 16 residues. The DNA for the CDR3 is TGCAGTGCAAAAGGACTAGCGGGAGTCGGCACCGGGGAGCTGTTTTTT. This gives the protein CSAKGLAGVGTGELFF.